This entry describes one TCR beta chain. Its antigen is unidentified. Peripheral blood was drawn, approximately 9.5 milliliters per donor. The authors extracted at least 5 micrograms of total RNA per sample. This sample is part of a study of blood T cells in healthy people across ages. Study-wide findings and caveats: Aged donors had fewer naive CD4+ cells and lower diversity than long-lived donors. The recorded TCR beta diversity per million T cells decreased in a roughly linear manner with age.

A sample-barcoded 5' primer and a J-beta primer mix were used in a second PCR of roughly 7 to 11 cycles. TCRdb redid the calling of the 5' RACE reads with MiXCR, one entry per CDR3 protein. Of about 630,000 distinct CDR3 sequences in the sample, about 21% were seen once. J gave up 2 bases and V 3 bases, and 14 bases lay outside the gene matches. Germline V gene sequence: CDR1 DFQATT, CDR2 SNEGSKA (reference sequence). The CDR3 runs to 17 residues. Material for sequencing was blood. The genes are TRBV20-1 and TRBJ2-3; 7 positions agree with TRBD2. This sequence originates from a man aged 70 or older in good health. In DNA, the CDR3 is TGCAGTGCTAGGCCCCCCGGGGTAGCGGGCTTCACAGATACGCAGTATTTT. As protein: CSARPPGVAGFTDTQYF.